Listed here are 31 T cell receptor beta chains from one sample, sequenced in a study of blood T cell repertoires in COVID-19 (dated by TCRdb to about 2020). To prepare the library, the immunoSEQ multiplex PCR assay was applied. What TCRdb holds here is the immuneACCESS table cut down to in-frame rearrangements. Part of the clones is not present; checked against another copy, under half of the missing clones reflect an unresolved V gene, and the others are unexplained. The table for this sample lists fewer than 250,000 clones; roughly nine tenths of them were counted only once. The top ten constitute roughly 0.7% of the sample. The sequenced material came from peripheral blood. Receptors originate from a man in his forties with acute or convalescent COVID-19.

V gene TRBV4-1 combines with J gene TRBJ2-7; 9 bases are shared with TRBD1. Unmatched junction bases numbered 4, after V lost 1 base and J lost 3 bases. Germline assignment: CDR1 MGHRA and CDR2 YSYEKL. The CDR3 consists of 15 residues. The CDR3 is CASSQGDRVFYEQYF. Written as DNA, the CDR3 is TGCGCCAGCAGCCAAGGGGACAGGGTCTTCTACGAGCAGTACTTC.

The chain recombines TRBV7-9 with TRBJ1-4; D is ambiguous. V lost 5 bases and J lost 4, with 8 bases in between. The CDR3 runs to 13 residues. CDR1 is SEHNR, CDR2 FQNEAQ, per germline (reference sequence). CDR3 nucleotide sequence: TGTGCCAGCAGCCCACCACTTAATGAAAAACTGTTTTTT. Its translation is CASSPPLNEKLFF. Combining the CDR3 with reference TRBV7-9 and TRBJ1-4 gives the whole variable domain DTGVSQNPRHKITKRGQNVTFRCDPISEHNRLYWYRQTLGQGPEFLTYFQNEAQLEKSRLLSDRFSAERPKGSFSTLEIQRTEQGDSAMYLCASSPPLNEKLFFGSGTQLSVL.

This chain links TRBV18 with TRBJ2-7; D is unclear. Germline assignment: CDR1 KGHSH and CDR2 LQKENI. The CDR3 runs 13 residues. The germline V and J ends were trimmed by 5 bases and 3 bases, with 11 bases remaining between them. As DNA, the CDR3 is TGTGCCAGCTCAGCGAGAACAGACTACGAGCAGTACTTC. This translates into CASSARTDYEQYF.

J is TRBJ2-2 and V is TRBV4-1; D might be TRBD1 (6 bases). The V end lost 4 bases, the J end lost 5 bases, and 17 bases lay between the germline ends. Per germline, CDR1 MGHRA and CDR2 YSYEKL. This CDR3 has 16 amino acids. The CDR3 spells CASSPHGLGGTGELFF. The CDR3, as DNA: TGCGCCAGCAGCCCCCACGGCCTAGGGGGAACCGGGGAGCTGTTTTTT.

V usage is TRBV5-1 and J usage is TRBJ2-4; 14 positions match TRBD2. The CDR3 loop spans 17 amino acids. Germline lookup yields CDR1 SGHRS and CDR2 YFSETQ. Trimming cost V 3 bases and J 3 bases; bases outside gene matches: 5. The CDR3 reads CASSSPGLAGVKNIQYF. CDR3 DNA: TGCGCCAGCAGCTCACCGGGACTAGCGGGAGTCAAAAACATTCAGTACTTC.

V and J are TRBV29-1 and TRBJ1-2, with 7 bases identical to TRBD1. CDR1 is SQVTM, CDR2 ANQGSEA, per germline. CDR3 length equals 15 residues. With V trimmed by 1 base and J by 7 bases, 12 bases remained unmatched. In DNA form, the CDR3 reads TGCAGCGTTGAAGTTGAGGGCAGGGGGACGGCTGGCTACACCTTC. It codes for CSVEVEGRGTAGYTF.

The genes are TRBV5-1 and TRBJ2-7; perhaps TRBD2 as D (5 bases). Deletions cut 3 bases from V and 0 bases from J, with 13 bases between. The germline V gene encodes CDR1 SGHRS and CDR2 YFSETQ. The CDR3 consists of 15 residues. CDR3 in DNA: TGCGCCAGCAGCTCCAGCGGCCAAAGCTCCTACGAGCAGTACTTC. Its protein is CASSSSGQSSYEQYF.

The V call is TRBV7-2, the J call TRBJ2-7; 8 bases align to TRBD2. Germline loops: CDR1 SGHTA, CDR2 FQGNSA. CDR3 size: 15 residues. The trim removed 2 bases at V and 7 bases at J, leaving 10 bases unmatched. The CDR3 sequence is CASSLRAGVSREQYF. The DNA of the CDR3 is TGTGCCAGCAGCTTAAGAGCGGGAGTTTCTAGGGAGCAGTACTTC.

Regarding this clone: This same CDR3 is encoded by further DNA sequences in the sample. The chain combines TRBV29-1 with TRBJ2-7; 10 positions match TRBD1. Germline values: CDR1 SQVTM, CDR2 ANQGSEA. Trimming took 4 bases from V and 3 from J; bases not matched to a gene: 0. This CDR3 has 12 amino acids. As DNA, the CDR3 is TGCAGCGTTGGGACAGGGGGCTACGAGCAGTACTTC. Residues: CSVGTGGYEQYF.

The V call is TRBV5-4, the J call TRBJ2-4; TRBD2 aligns across 8 bases. Germline-derived CDR1 and CDR2 are SGHNT and YYREEE (reference sequence). V was clipped by 4 bases and J by 8 bases; unmatched bases: 5. This CDR3 is 13 amino acids long. CDR3 sequence reads: CASSLGLADIQYF. In nucleotides, the CDR3 is TGTGCCAGCAGCCTCGGACTAGCCGACATTCAGTACTTC.

The rearrangement links TRBV10-3 to TRBJ1-5; D gene ambiguous. V was pared by 5 bases and J by 1 base, with 9 bases between. CDR3 size: 14 residues. Germline lookup yields CDR1 ENHRY and CDR2 SYGVKD. CDR3 DNA: TGTGCCATCAGTCGGGATGACAGCAATCAGCCCCAGCATTTT. It codes for CAISRDDSNQPQHF.

This clone was seen only once. V and J are TRBV27 and TRBJ2-3, with 9 bases identical to TRBD2. Germline CDR1 is MNHEY and CDR2 is SMNVEV (reference sequence). The CDR3 is 17 amino acids. Unmatched junction bases numbered 13, after V lost 7 bases and J lost 2 bases. The CDR3: CASMRAGGLRATDTQYF. Here the CDR3 DNA reads TGTGCCAGCATGCGAGCGGGGGGCCTAAGGGCCACAGATACGCAGTATTTT.

In this sample, this clone turned up once. The chain joins TRBV30 to TRBJ2-7; possible D gene TRBD1, 5 bases. Trimming cost V 1 base and J 7 bases, with 14 bases left between them. The CDR3 length is 13 residues. Germline values: CDR1 GTSNPN, CDR2 SVGIG (reference sequence). Here the CDR3 reads CAWSAPPRAEQYF. In DNA form, the CDR3 reads TGTGCCTGGAGTGCCCCCCCCAGGGCGGAGCAGTACTTC.

This rearrangement joins TRBV10-3 to TRBJ2-7, with D tentatively TRBD1 (5 bases). Deletions cut 0 bases from V and 4 bases from J, with 13 bases between. The CDR3 is 15 amino acids. Per the germline V gene, CDR1 is ENHRY and CDR2 is SYGVKD. The CDR3 bases are TGTGCCATCAGTGAGTCGACACTGGGGCCTTACGAGCAGTACTTC. It codes for CAISESTLGPYEQYF.

The V gene is TRBV7-3, the J gene TRBJ2-7; a possible D gene is TRBD2 (7 bases). Trimming stripped 0 bases from V and 6 bases from J, with 12 bases between. The CDR3 totals 14 residues. Germline CDR1 and CDR2: SGHTA and FQGTGA. CDR3 sequence (DNA): TGTGCCAGCAGCTTAACTCGGGGGGCTGGCGAGCAGTACTTC. Its protein is CASSLTRGAGEQYF.

This rearrangement joins TRBV6-5 to TRBJ2-5; TRBD2 matches at 11 bases. Losses at the gene ends were 8 bases for V and 5 bases for J; bases not matched to a gene: 10. This CDR3 is built from 15 residues. Germline V CDR1 and CDR2: MNHEY, SVGAGI. CDR3: CASGGGVAGGETQYF. The CDR3 DNA reads as TGTGCCAGCGGGGGGGGAGTAGCGGGAGGGGAGACCCAGTACTTC.

The J gene is TRBJ2-2, the V gene TRBV28; 10 nucleotides align to TRBD2. This CDR3 spans 19 amino acids. The ends lost 3 bases at V and 1 base at J; junction bases unmatched: 11. The V gene's germline CDR1 is MDHEN and CDR2 SYDVKM. The CDR3 loop is CASSLWTDASGGNTGELFF. The CDR3 nucleotides read TGTGCCAGCAGTTTGTGGACGGACGCTAGCGGGGGGAACACCGGGGAGCTGTTTTTT.

V is TRBV2 and J is TRBJ1-2, with D perhaps matching TRBD1 (5 bases). The CDR3 contains 12 residues. V shed 6 bases and J shed 6 bases, with 11 bases lying between them. Germline CDR1 SNHLY, CDR2 FYNNEI. CDR3 in DNA: TGTGCCAGCAGCTACAGGCCGCATGGCTACACCTTC. Translating it yields CASSYRPHGYTF.

V usage is TRBV29-1 and J usage is TRBJ1-2; TRBD1 might be the D (6 bases). V shed 4 bases and J shed 4 bases, with 10 bases lying between them. Germline CDR1 and CDR2: SQVTM and ANQGSEA. This CDR3 region has 12 residues. CDR3 in DNA: TGCAGCGTTGCGGACAGTTTCTATGGCTACACCTTC. Translated: CSVADSFYGYTF.

This chain's CDR3 is CASRVGQNTGELFF. CDR3 DNA: TGCGCCAGCAGAGTGGGACAGAACACCGGGGAGCTGTTTTTT. The chain uses TRBV10-1 and TRBJ2-2; possibly TRBD1 for D (6 bases). CDR3 length: 14 amino acids. V lost 6 bases to trimming and J lost 1 base, with 9 bases between them. Germline CDR1 and CDR2: WNHNN and SYGVQD (reference sequence).

The chain uses TRBV7-2 and TRBJ2-3; no definite D call. The V end was cut by 1 base, the J end by 0 bases, with 5 bases between. Germline CDR1 and CDR2: SGHTA and FQGNSA. CDR3 length equals 14 residues. CDR3 protein: CASSLVLSTDTQYF. The CDR3 region has the DNA TGTGCCAGCAGCTTAGTATTAAGCACAGATACGCAGTATTTT.

Of note for this clone: The junction shows a germline mismatch at one end, possibly a read error. This chain uses TRBV7-7 with TRBJ2-3, with 14 bases that match TRBD2. The CDR3 runs to 16 residues. Germline V lookup: CDR1 SSHAT, CDR2 FNYEAQ (reference sequence). The CDR3 loop reads CASSAGTSGSGDTQYF. The CDR3 DNA reads TGTGCTAGCAGCGCCGGGACTAGCGGGAGTGGAGATACGCAGTATTTT.

V and J are TRBV11-2 and TRBJ1-4; possibly TRBD1 for D (6 bases). This CDR3 is 15 amino acids long. The germline gives CDR1 SGHAT, CDR2 FQNNGV. V lost 5 bases and J 6 bases, leaving 16 bases between the germline ends. As DNA, the CDR3 is TGTGCCAGCAGCCACCGGGGTTCAGGGGATGAAAAACTGTTTTTT. Its translation: CASSHRGSGDEKLFF. Using reference TRBV11-2 and TRBJ1-4 for the parts outside the CDR3, the full variable domain is EAGVAQSPRYKIIEKRQSVAFWCNPISGHATLYWYQQILGQGPKLLIQFQNNGVVDDSQLPKDRFSAERLKGVDSTLKIQPAKLEDSAVYLCASSHRGSGDEKLFFGSGTQLSVL.

V gene TRBV19 combines with J gene TRBJ1-1; D call uncertain. This CDR3 region has 15 residues. The ends were cut back, 0 bases at V and 1 base at J, with 9 bases in the middle. Looked up from germline, CDR1 is LNHDA and CDR2 is SQIVND (reference sequence). The CDR3 DNA follows: TGTGCCAGTAGTATAGATCCTAATCAGAACACTGAAGCTTTCTTT. Its protein product is CASSIDPNQNTEAFF.

This rearrangement joins TRBV7-3 to TRBJ2-7, with 8 bases aligning to TRBD1. The germline gives CDR1 SGHTA, CDR2 FQGTGA. This CDR3 contains 13 residues. Losses at the gene ends were 5 bases for V and 3 bases for J; bases not matched to a gene: 3. CDR3 in DNA: TGTGCCAGCAGCGTTGGACAGGGCTACGAGCAGTACTTC. Translating gives CASSVGQGYEQYF.

This chain uses TRBV4-1 with TRBJ1-2, with 12 nucleotides matching TRBD1. This CDR3 spans 16 amino acids. Per the germline V gene, CDR1 is MGHRA and CDR2 is YSYEKL. V shed 0 bases and J 7 bases; nucleotides not matched to a gene: 6. Here the CDR3 DNA reads TGCGCCAGCAGCCAAGATCCCGGGACAGGGGGCGGTGGCTACACCTTC. Translated: CASSQDPGTGGGGYTF.

This chain connects TRBV5-4 to TRBJ2-7; 9 bases align to TRBD2. This CDR3 contains 17 residues. J was trimmed by 6 bases and V by 0 bases; bases with no gene match: 13. Germline-derived CDR1 and CDR2 are SGHNT and YYREEE (reference sequence). CDR3 sequence: CASSLGRGSGGNSEQYF. CDR3 DNA: TGTGCCAGCAGCTTGGGGAGGGGGAGCGGGGGGAACAGCGAGCAGTACTTC.

The chain is built from TRBV5-1 and TRBJ2-3, with D uncertain. Between the trimmed V and J ends, which lost 0 bases and 0 bases, there was a span of 11 bases. This CDR3 has 16 residues. Germline loops: CDR1 SGHRS, CDR2 YFSETQ. The CDR3 coding sequence is TGCGCCAGCAGCTTGGTGGCAGGCCCTAGCACAGATACGCAGTATTTT. It is translated as CASSLVAGPSTDTQYF. Full variable domain (outside the CDR3, taken from reference TRBV5-1 and TRBJ2-3): KAGVTQTPRYLIKTRGQQVTLSCSPISGHRSVSWYQQTPGQGLQFLFEYFSETQRNKGNFPGRFSGRQFSNSRSEMNVSTLELGDSALYLCASSLVAGPSTDTQYFGPGTRLTVL.

This sequence joins TRBV6-1 and TRBJ2-3; TRBD1 is a possible D gene (5 bases). Trimming took 1 base from V and 1 from J, leaving 12 bases between them. The CDR3 is made up of 16 amino acids. Germline CDR1 reads MNHNS; CDR2 reads SASEGT. The CDR3 region is CASSEVRLGGTDTQYF. CDR3 in DNA: TGTGCCAGCAGTGAAGTGCGGCTAGGGGGCACAGATACGCAGTATTTT.

J is TRBJ2-3 and V is TRBV19; D is perhaps TRBD2 (7 bases). V lost 7 bases and J 2 bases, leaving 19 bases between the germline ends. Looked up from germline, CDR1 is LNHDA and CDR2 is SQIVND (reference sequence). This CDR3 spans 16 amino acids. The CDR3 protein is CASKGGPGPATDTQYF. In DNA, the CDR3 is TGTGCCAGTAAGGGGGGGCCGGGCCCAGCCACAGATACGCAGTATTTT.

The V call is TRBV5-1, the J call TRBJ1-2, with 9 positions matching TRBD1. The CDR3 has 16 residues. CDR1 is SGHRS, CDR2 YFSETQ, per germline. V was clipped by 4 bases and J by 0 bases; unmatched bases: 7. CDR3 sequence: CASSTGQGQPNYGYTF. The CDR3 DNA follows: TGCGCCAGCAGCACCGGACAGGGGCAACCTAACTATGGCTACACCTTC.